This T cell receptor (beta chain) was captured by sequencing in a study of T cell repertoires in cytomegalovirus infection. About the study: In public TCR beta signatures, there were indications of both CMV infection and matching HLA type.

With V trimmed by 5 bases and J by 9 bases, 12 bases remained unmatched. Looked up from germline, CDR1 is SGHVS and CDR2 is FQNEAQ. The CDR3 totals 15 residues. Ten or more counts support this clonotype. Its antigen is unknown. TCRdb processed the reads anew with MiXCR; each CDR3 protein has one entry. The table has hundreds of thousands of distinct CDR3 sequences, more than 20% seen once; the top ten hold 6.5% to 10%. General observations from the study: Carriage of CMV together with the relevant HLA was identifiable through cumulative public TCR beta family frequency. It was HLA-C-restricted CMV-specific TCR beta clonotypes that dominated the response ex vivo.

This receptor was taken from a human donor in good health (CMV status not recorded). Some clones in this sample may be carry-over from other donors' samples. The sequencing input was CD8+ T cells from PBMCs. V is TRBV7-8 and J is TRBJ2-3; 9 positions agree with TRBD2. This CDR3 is CASSERRTSGPTQYF. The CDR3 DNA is TGTGCCAGCAGCGAACGGAGAACTAGCGGGCCCACGCAGTATTTT.